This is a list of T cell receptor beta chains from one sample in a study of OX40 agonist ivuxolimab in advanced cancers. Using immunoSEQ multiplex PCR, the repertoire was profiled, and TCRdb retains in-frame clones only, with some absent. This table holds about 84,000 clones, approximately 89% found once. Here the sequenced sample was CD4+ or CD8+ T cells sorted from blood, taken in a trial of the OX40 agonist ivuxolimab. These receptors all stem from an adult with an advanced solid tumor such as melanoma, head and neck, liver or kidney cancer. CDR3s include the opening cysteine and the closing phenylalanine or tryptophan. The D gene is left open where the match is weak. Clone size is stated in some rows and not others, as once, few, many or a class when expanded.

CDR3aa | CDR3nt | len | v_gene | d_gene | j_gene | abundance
CAISALEKYNEQFF | TGTGCCATCAGTGCCCTAGAGAAGTACAATGAGCAGTTCTTC | 14 | TRBV10-3 | - | TRBJ2-1 | -
CATSGGEITDTQYF | TGTGCCACCAGCGGCGGGGAGATCACAGATACGCAGTATTTT | 14 | TRBV15 | - | TRBJ2-3 | -
CASSIFGKGAENEQFF | TGTGCCAGCAGCATATTCGGCAAGGGGGCGGAAAATGAGCAGTTCTTC | 16 | TRBV5-6 | TRBD1 | TRBJ2-1 | -
CASSLGRGYGYTF | TGTGCCAGCAGCTTGGGCAGGGGCTATGGCTACACCTTC | 13 | TRBV2 | - | TRBJ1-2 | few
CASSIPGLAGDEQFF | TGTGCCAGTAGTATCCCCGGACTAGCGGGGGATGAGCAGTTCTTC | 15 | TRBV19 | TRBD2 | TRBJ2-1 | -
CASRVTGGPGTDTQYF | TGTGCCAGCCGGGTGACGGGGGGGCCAGGTACAGATACGCAGTATTTT | 16 | TRBV7-3 | TRBD2 | TRBJ2-3 | -
CASSVNRANTGELFF | TGTGCCAGCAGCGTAAACAGGGCGAACACCGGGGAGCTGTTTTTT | 15 | TRBV9 | - | TRBJ2-2 | once
CASSLVPQGGSTIYF | TGTGCCAGCAGTTTGGTCCCACAGGGAGGGAGCACCATATATTTT | 15 | TRBV27 | - | TRBJ1-3 | once
CAIRDRDYNEQFF | TGTGCCATCCGGGACAGGGACTACAATGAGCAGTTCTTC | 13 | TRBV10-3 | TRBD1 | TRBJ2-1 | -
CASSAGLSSYNSPLHF | TGCGCCAGCAGCGCGGGCCTTAGCTCCTATAATTCACCCCTCCACTTT | 16 | TRBV5-1 | - | TRBJ1-6 | -
CAISEPDRYQETQYF | TGTGCCATCAGTGAGCCGGACAGGTACCAAGAGACCCAGTACTTC | 15 | TRBV10-3 | TRBD1 | TRBJ2-5 | -
CARNLQRNYGYTF | TGCGCCAGAAACCTACAGCGCAACTATGGCTACACCTTC | 13 | TRBV10-1 | - | TRBJ1-2 | -
CASSLIAGPTQAYEQYF | TGCGCCAGCAGTTTGATCGCCGGCCCTACCCAGGCCTACGAGCAGTACTTC | 17 | TRBV5-1 | - | TRBJ2-7 | -
CASSMTSTGTSTDTQYF | TGTGCCAGTAGTATGACTTCGACAGGGACTAGCACAGATACGCAGTATTTT | 17 | TRBV19 | - | TRBJ2-3 | once
CAWSPGQAYEQYF | TGTGCCTGGAGTCCGGGACAGGCCTACGAGCAGTACTTC | 13 | TRBV30 | TRBD1 | TRBJ2-7 | -
CASSITSGGYTGELFF | TGTGCCAGTAGTATTACTAGCGGGGGATATACCGGGGAGCTGTTTTTT | 16 | TRBV19 | TRBD2 | TRBJ2-2 | -
CASSFLQSGNEQFF | TGTGCCAGCAGTTTCCTTCAGAGCGGGAATGAGCAGTTCTTC | 14 | TRBV5-4 | - | TRBJ2-1 | -
CASTWGGGYGYTF | TGTGCCAGCACCTGGGGGGGCGGCTATGGCTACACCTTC | 13 | TRBV6-1 | - | TRBJ1-2 | once
CASSFRDMGYGYTF | TGTGCCAGCAGCTTCAGGGATATGGGCTATGGCTACACCTTC | 14 | TRBV6-5 | - | TRBJ1-2 | few
CASSLALTGAETQYF | TGCGCCAGCAGCTTGGCCTTGACGGGAGCGGAGACCCAGTACTTC | 15 | TRBV5-1 | - | TRBJ2-5 | once
CASSPGMAGDTEAFF | TGTGCCAGCAGCCCCGGCATGGCAGGGGACACTGAAGCTTTCTTT | 15 | TRBV6-5 | - | TRBJ1-1 | -
CASSRLGTGTGNTIYF | TGTGCCAGCTCACGACTCGGGACGGGGACTGGAAACACCATATATTTT | 16 | TRBV18 | - | TRBJ1-3 | -
CSARDAFGYTF | TGCAGTGCTAGAGATGCCTTTGGCTACACCTTC | 11 | TRBV20-1 | - | TRBJ1-2 | once
CASSLGHVYEQYF | TGCGCCAGCAGCTTGGGACACGTATACGAGCAGTACTTC | 13 | TRBV5-1 | - | TRBJ2-7 | -
CASSQEQNTEAFF | TGTGCCAGTAGCCAAGAACAGAACACTGAAGCTTTCTTT | 13 | TRBV14 | - | TRBJ1-1 | -
CASSQLGMNTEAFF | TGTGCCAGCAGCCAGTTGGGGATGAACACTGAAGCTTTCTTT | 14 | TRBV9 | - | TRBJ1-1 | -
CASSQVVGYEQYF | TGCGCCAGCAGCCAAGTAGTAGGCTACGAGCAGTACTTC | 13 | TRBV4-1 | - | TRBJ2-7 | -
CASSLGQGHYGYTF | TGCGCCAGCAGCCTCGGACAGGGTCACTATGGCTACACCTTC | 14 | TRBV5-1 | TRBD1 | TRBJ1-2 | -
CASSQGLAVEQFF | TGTGCCAGCAGCCAGGGACTAGCGGTTGAGCAGTTCTTC | 13 | TRBV11-2 | TRBD2 | TRBJ2-1 | -
CASSKVGGGLDTEAFF | TGTGCCAGCAGCAAAGTTGGTGGGGGGCTGGACACTGAAGCTTTCTTT | 16 | TRBV21-1 | - | TRBJ1-1 | -
CASSRRTGGGKTQYF | TGTGCCAGCAGCAGGCGGACGGGTGGGGGGAAGACCCAGTACTTC | 15 | TRBV6-5 | - | TRBJ2-5 | once
CASGFLAGMELFF | TGTGCCAGTGGTTTCCTAGCGGGAATGGAGCTGTTTTTT | 13 | TRBV19 | TRBD2 | TRBJ2-2 | -
CASSAGQGSFFEAFF | TGCGCCAGCAGCGCGGGACAGGGGAGTTTTTTTGAAGCTTTCTTT | 15 | TRBV5-1 | TRBD1 | TRBJ1-1 | -
CASSDQTAGTGKIPLAKNIQYF | TGTGCCAGCAGTGACCAAACCGCCGGGACAGGAAAAATCCCTTTGGCCAAAAACATTCAGTACTTC | 22 | TRBV6-4 | TRBD1 | TRBJ2-4 | -
CASSFSSGVREAFF | TGTGCCAGCAGTTTCTCATCAGGGGTAAGGGAAGCTTTCTTT | 14 | TRBV28 | - | TRBJ1-1 | -
CASLDDPGGAYEQYF | TGTGCTAGTCTCGACGATCCAGGGGGGGCCTACGAGCAGTACTTC | 15 | TRBV12-5 | - | TRBJ2-7 | -
CASRATGGDYEQYF | TGTGCCAGCAGGGCGACAGGGGGAGACTACGAGCAGTACTTC | 14 | TRBV2 | TRBD1 | TRBJ2-7 | -
CASSNGLMNTEAFF | TGTGCCAGCAGCAATGGGTTGATGAACACTGAAGCTTTCTTT | 14 | TRBV5-5 | - | TRBJ1-1 | -
CASSRDSASYEQYF | TGTGCCAGCAGTCGGGACAGTGCGTCCTACGAGCAGTACTTC | 14 | TRBV7-2 | TRBD1 | TRBJ2-7 | -
CASSEQGINYGYTF | TGTGCCAGCAGTGAACAGGGTATTAACTATGGCTACACCTTC | 14 | TRBV6-5 | - | TRBJ1-2 | -
CASSDRFGELFF | TGTGCCAGCAGTGATAGGTTCGGGGAGCTGTTTTTT | 12 | TRBV6-1 | - | TRBJ2-2 | -
CAISLPGGETQYF | TGTGCCATCAGTCTTCCGGGGGGGGAGACCCAGTACTTC | 13 | TRBV10-3 | TRBD2 | TRBJ2-5 | -
CAWSLRQNYGYTF | TGTGCCTGGAGTCTGCGACAGAACTATGGCTACACCTTC | 13 | TRBV30 | - | TRBJ1-2 | few
CAWTPGGVVSEKLFF | TGTGCCTGGACCCCCGGGGGGGTGGTGAGTGAAAAACTGTTTTTT | 15 | TRBV30 | - | TRBJ1-4 | -